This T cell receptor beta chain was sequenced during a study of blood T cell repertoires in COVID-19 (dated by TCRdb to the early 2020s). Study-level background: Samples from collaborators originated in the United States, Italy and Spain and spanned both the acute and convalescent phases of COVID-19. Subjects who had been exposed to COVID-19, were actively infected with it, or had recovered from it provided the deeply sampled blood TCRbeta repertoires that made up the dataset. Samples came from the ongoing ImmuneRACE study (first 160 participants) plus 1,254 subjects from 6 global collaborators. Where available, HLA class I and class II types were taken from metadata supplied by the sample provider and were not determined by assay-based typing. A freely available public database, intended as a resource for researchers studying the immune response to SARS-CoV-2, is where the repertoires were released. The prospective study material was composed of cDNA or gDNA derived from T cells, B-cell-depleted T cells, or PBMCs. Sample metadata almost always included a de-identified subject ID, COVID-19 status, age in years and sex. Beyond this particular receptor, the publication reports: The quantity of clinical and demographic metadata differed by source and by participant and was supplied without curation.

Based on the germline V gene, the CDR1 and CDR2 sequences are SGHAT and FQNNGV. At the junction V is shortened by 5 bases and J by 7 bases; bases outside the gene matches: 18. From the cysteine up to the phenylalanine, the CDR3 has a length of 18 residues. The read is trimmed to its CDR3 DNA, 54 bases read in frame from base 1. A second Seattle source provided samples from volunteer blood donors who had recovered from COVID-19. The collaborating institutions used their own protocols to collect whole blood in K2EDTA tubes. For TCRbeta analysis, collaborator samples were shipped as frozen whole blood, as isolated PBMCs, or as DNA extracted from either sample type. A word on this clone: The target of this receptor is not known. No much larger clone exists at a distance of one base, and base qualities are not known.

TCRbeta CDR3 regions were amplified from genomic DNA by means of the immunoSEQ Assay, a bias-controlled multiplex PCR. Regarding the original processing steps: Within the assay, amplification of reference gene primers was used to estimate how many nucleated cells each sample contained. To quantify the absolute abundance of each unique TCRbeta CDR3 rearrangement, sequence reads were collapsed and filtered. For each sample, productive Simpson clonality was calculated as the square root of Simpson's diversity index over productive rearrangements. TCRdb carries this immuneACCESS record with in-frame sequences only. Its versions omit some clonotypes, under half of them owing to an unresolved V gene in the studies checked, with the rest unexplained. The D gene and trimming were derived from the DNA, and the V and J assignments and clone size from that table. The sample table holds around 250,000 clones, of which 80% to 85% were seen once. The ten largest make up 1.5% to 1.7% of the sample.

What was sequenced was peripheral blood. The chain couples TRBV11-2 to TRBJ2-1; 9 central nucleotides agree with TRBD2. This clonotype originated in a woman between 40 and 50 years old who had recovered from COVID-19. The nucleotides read TGTGCCAGCAGCCCATGGGGCGGACTAGCGCTTGTAGGGAATGAGCAGTTCTTC. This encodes CASSPWGGLALVGNEQFF.